The 15 T cell receptor beta chains below all came from one sample that was sequenced in a study of CD8 T cells in Susac syndrome. The RNA input was about 0.5 to 1 ug, and it was reverse transcribed with random hexamers. TCRdb independently ran MiXCR on the immunoSEQ multiplex PCR reads; one entry per CDR3 protein. The data hold roughly 190,000 distinct CDR3 sequences, with more than 85% observed a single time. The source material was CD8+ T cells from PBMCs. The receptors shown here come from a human donor with Susac syndrome.

V usage is TRBV7-8 and J usage is TRBJ2-7; maybe TRBD2 (5 bases). The CDR3 has 15 residues. Germline V CDR1 and CDR2: SGHVS, FQNEAQ. V lost 1 base and J 2 bases, leaving 12 bases between the germline ends. CDR3 nucleotide sequence: TGTGCCAGCAGCTTAGGAGCGGATGAAACCTACGAGCAGTACTTC. Amino acid sequence: CASSLGADETYEQYF.

This chain uses TRBV13 with TRBJ2-7; TRBD1 is a possible D gene (5 bases). Trimming cost V 5 bases and J 1 base, with 12 bases left between them. This CDR3 contains 14 residues. Germline loops: CDR1 PRHDT, CDR2 FYEKMQ (reference sequence). The CDR3 DNA is TGTGCCAGCAGCCCTAACCAGGGTTCCTACGAGCAGTACTTC. This sequence encodes CASSPNQGSYEQYF.

The chain is built from TRBV12-5 and TRBJ2-7, with no clear D. In germline, CDR1 is LGHNT, CDR2 FRNRAP. The length of the CDR3 is 15 residues. The V and J ends lost 1 base and 2 bases respectively, with 12 bases between them. CDR3 bases: TGTGCTAGTGGTTTGGGCCCTCCGGGTGCCTACGAGCAGTACTTC. It specifies CASGLGPPGAYEQYF.

This chain connects TRBV3-1 to TRBJ1-5; D gene unclear. The ends were cut back, 1 base at V and 0 bases at J, with 4 bases in the middle. This CDR3 spans 14 amino acids. Germline V gene data show CDR1 as LGHDT and CDR2 as YNNKEL (reference sequence). This CDR3 is CASSQGGSNQPQHF. Here the CDR3 DNA reads TGTGCCAGCAGCCAAGGGGGTAGCAATCAGCCCCAGCATTTT.

This chain connects TRBV4-1 to TRBJ2-6; 9 bases are a match to TRBD1. Per germline, CDR1 MGHRA and CDR2 YSYEKL. The CDR3 covers 19 residues. Unmatched junction bases numbered 7, after V lost 1 base and J lost 0 bases. The CDR3 reads CASSQGPGQGFSGANVLTF. CDR3 nucleotides: TGCGCCAGCAGCCAAGGACCGGGACAGGGTTTCTCTGGGGCCAACGTCCTGACTTTC.

The chain combines TRBV24-1 with TRBJ2-7; possible D gene TRBD2, 6 bases. The CDR3 has 13 amino acids. Germline V gene data show CDR1 as KGHDR and CDR2 as SFDVKD. V was pared by 5 bases and J by 1 base, with 8 bases between. The CDR3 DNA is TGTGCCACCAGTGCTCGGGGGTCCTACGAGCAGTACTTC. Residues: CATSARGSYEQYF.

This chain links TRBV5-1 with TRBJ2-5; D is possibly TRBD2 (9 bases). The CDR3 is 15 amino acids. The V gene lost 4 bases and the J gene lost 11 bases, with 24 bases spanning the gap. Germline lookup yields CDR1 SGHRS and CDR2 YFSETQ. The CDR3 nucleotides read TGCGCCAGCAGCAGTCGACAGGGGACTAGCACGGAACAGTACTTC. Translation: CASSSRQGTSTEQYF.

CDR3 protein: CASSDGSGQYEQFF. Written as DNA, the CDR3 is TGTGCCAGCAGCGACGGTTCAGGACAGTATGAGCAGTTCTTC. The chain has TRBV13 and TRBJ2-1; TRBD1 might be the D (6 bases). Trimming took off 5 bases at V and 8 bases at J, with 16 bases between the two ends. Germline V gives CDR1 PRHDT, CDR2 FYEKMQ (reference sequence). This CDR3 comprises 14 residues. Supplemented by reference TRBV13 and TRBJ2-1, the full variable domain reads AAGVIQSPRHLIKEKRETATLKCYPIPRHDTVYWYQQGPGQDPQFLISFYEKMQSDKGSIPDRFSAQQFSDYHSELNMSSLELGDSALYFCASSDGSGQYEQFFGPGTRLTVL.

This clonotype was counted once. The chain recombines TRBV9 with TRBJ1-1; unclear D gene. V shed 3 bases and J shed 8 bases, with 17 bases lying between them. CDR3 length equals 14 residues. The germline gives CDR1 SGDLS, CDR2 YYNGEE. The CDR3 region is CASSEGTAKHEAFF. The CDR3 DNA sequence: TGTGCCAGCAGCGAGGGAACAGCTAAACACGAAGCTTTCTTT.

This sequence joins TRBV7-8 and TRBJ1-5, with 7 bases lining up with TRBD1. The CDR3 contains 13 residues. The germline CDR1 and CDR2 sequences are SGHVS and FQNEAQ. Trimming cost V 1 base and J 14 bases; bases outside gene matches: 8. The CDR3: CASSLGRGQVEHF. The DNA for the CDR3 is TGTGCCAGCAGCTTAGGAAGGGGGCAGGTTGAGCATTTT.

The chain has TRBV7-9 and TRBJ1-3; 8 bases match TRBD1. Trimming took 4 bases from V and 3 from J; bases not matched to a gene: 5. This CDR3 contains 15 residues. Germline CDR1 SEHNR, CDR2 FQNEAQ (reference sequence). The DNA for the CDR3 is TGTGCCAGCAGCTCCAGGGGGCTCGTTGGAAACACCATATATTTT. As protein: CASSSRGLVGNTIYF.

The chain joins TRBV13 to TRBJ1-2, with 7 bases identical to TRBD1. The CDR3 consists of 15 residues. Germline-derived CDR1 and CDR2 are PRHDT and FYEKMQ (reference sequence). J lost 10 bases, V lost 0 bases, and 11 bases had no gene match. The CDR3 sequence: CASSLGRDRETVYTF. DNA for the CDR3: TGTGCCAGCAGCTTAGGCCGAGACAGGGAGACAGTCTACACCTTC.

This chain joins TRBV3-1 and TRBJ1-1; D remains ambiguous. The ends were cut back, 0 bases at V and 1 base at J, with 12 bases in the middle. Per the germline V gene, CDR1 is LGHDT and CDR2 is YNNKEL (reference sequence). The CDR3 sequence is 16 residues long. Here the CDR3 DNA reads TGTGCCAGCAGCCAAGATTTTGGCGGGAAGAACACTGAAGCTTTCTTT. This sequence encodes CASSQDFGGKNTEAFF.

J is TRBJ1-2 and V is TRBV7-2, with D unclear. Deletions cut 5 bases from V and 4 bases from J, with 17 bases between. Germline V gene sequence: CDR1 SGHTA, CDR2 FQGNSA. This CDR3 comprises 15 residues. The CDR3 protein is CASSPPDGSIYGYTF. The CDR3 coding sequence is TGTGCCAGCAGCCCGCCAGATGGCTCCATCTATGGCTACACCTTC.

This clonotype came up once. The V gene is TRBV6-5, the J gene TRBJ1-1; D call uncertain. The V gene's germline CDR1 is MNHEY and CDR2 SVGAGI. V was clipped by 2 bases and J by 4 bases, with 11 bases between them. There are 14 residues in the CDR3. CDR3 sequence: CASSYVIGLTEAFF. The CDR3 nucleotides read TGTGCCAGCAGTTACGTGATAGGGCTCACTGAAGCTTTCTTT.